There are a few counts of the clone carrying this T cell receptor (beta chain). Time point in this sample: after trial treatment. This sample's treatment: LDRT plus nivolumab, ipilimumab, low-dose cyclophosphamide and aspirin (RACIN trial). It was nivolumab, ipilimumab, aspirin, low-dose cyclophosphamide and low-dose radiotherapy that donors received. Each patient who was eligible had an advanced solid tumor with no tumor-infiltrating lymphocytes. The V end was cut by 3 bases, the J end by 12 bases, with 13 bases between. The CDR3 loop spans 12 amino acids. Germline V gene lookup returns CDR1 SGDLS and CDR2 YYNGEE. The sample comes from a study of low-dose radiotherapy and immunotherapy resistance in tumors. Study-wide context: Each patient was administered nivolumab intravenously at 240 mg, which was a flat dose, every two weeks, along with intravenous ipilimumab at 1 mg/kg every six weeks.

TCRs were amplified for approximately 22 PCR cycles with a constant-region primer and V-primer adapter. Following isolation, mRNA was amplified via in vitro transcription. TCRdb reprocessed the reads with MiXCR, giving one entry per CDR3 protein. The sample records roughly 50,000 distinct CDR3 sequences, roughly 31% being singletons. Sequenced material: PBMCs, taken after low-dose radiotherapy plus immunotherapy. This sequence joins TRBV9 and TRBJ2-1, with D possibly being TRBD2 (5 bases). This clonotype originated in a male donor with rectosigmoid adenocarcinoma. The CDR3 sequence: CASSGQTTRQFF. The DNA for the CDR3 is TGTGCCAGCAGCGGCCAGACTACTCGGCAGTTCTTC.